These 10 T cell receptor beta chains share one sample of origin, sequenced in a study of blood T cells in healthy people across ages. Using a J-beta primer mix together with a sample-barcoded 5' primer, a second PCR was run for roughly 7 to 12 cycles. TCRdb reprocessed the 5' RACE reads with MiXCR, giving one entry per CDR3 protein. This sample yields about 1 million distinct CDR3 sequences, of which 35% to 55% are seen a single time; around 18% belongs to the top ten. Source material: blood. These receptors were obtained from a woman aged 55-69 years in good health.

The chain employs TRBV28 and TRBJ2-5, with 7 positions matching TRBD2. The assigned J gene may be wrong: the sequence end matches TRBJ2-7 better. The CDR3 sequence is 16 residues long. Germline V gives CDR1 MDHEN, CDR2 SYDVKM. The CDR3 sequence is CASRVHGGTIPDEQYF. CDR3 sequence (DNA): TGTGCCAGCAGGGTCCACGGTGGGACTATTCCCGACGAGCAGTACTTC.

CDR3 in DNA: TGTGCCAGCAGTGACGGACGGAGACGTCAACAGCCCCAGCATTTT. Residues: CASSDGRRRQQPQHF. The chain has TRBV6-1 and TRBJ1-5; D is undetermined. Trimming left V 3 bases short and J 7 bases short, with 16 bases between. The CDR3 is 15 amino acids. Germline CDR1 MNHNS, CDR2 SASEGT.

The chain carries TRBV2 and TRBJ2-5, with D uncertain. Germline values: CDR1 SNHLY, CDR2 FYNNEI. This CDR3 is 11 amino acids long. V gave up 7 bases and J gave up 11 bases, with 14 bases separating them. As DNA, the CDR3 is TGTGCCAGCACAGTCGGCAATGAGCAGTACTTC. Translation gives CASTVGNEQYF.

The chain employs TRBV20-1 and TRBJ2-1, with 16 bases matching TRBD2. V was pared by 5 bases and J by 10 bases, with 11 bases of the junction left unmatched. The CDR3 sequence is 16 residues long. Germline CDR1 DFQATT, CDR2 SNEGSKA (reference sequence). The CDR3, as DNA: TGCAGTGCTCCCGGGACTAGCGGGAGGGTTCTGTGGGAGCAGTTCTTC. Its translation is CSAPGTSGRVLWEQFF.

The chain combines TRBV7-9 with TRBJ2-1; TRBD1 is a possible D gene (5 bases). Germline assignment: CDR1 SEHNR and CDR2 FQNEAQ (reference sequence). V gave up 2 bases and J gave up 5 bases, with 10 bases separating them. This CDR3 contains 14 residues. The CDR3 is CASSLQGGNNEQFF. The CDR3 DNA is TGTGCCAGCAGCTTACAGGGTGGTAACAATGAGCAGTTCTTC.

The chain couples TRBV6-2 or TRBV6-3 to TRBJ1-2, with a weak D call TRBD1 (6 bases). The CDR3 is 15 amino acids. Trimming pared 7 bases from V and 2 bases from J, leaving 17 bases between. Looked up from germline, CDR1 is MNHEY and CDR2 is SVGEGT. CDR3 region: CASTTEGGDNYGYTF. The CDR3 nucleotides are TGTGCCAGCACCACGGAGGGGGGCGACAACTATGGCTACACCTTC.

This clonotype was counted a few times. The V call is TRBV6-6, the J call TRBJ2-3, with a tentative D call TRBD2 (6 bases). Per germline, CDR1 MNHNY and CDR2 SVGAGI (reference sequence). The CDR3 consists of 16 residues. V lost 2 bases and J lost 5, with 17 bases in between. The CDR3 loop reads CASSYLSLAREDTQYF. CDR3 DNA: TGTGCCAGCAGTTACCTATCACTAGCACGCGAAGATACGCAGTATTTT.

The CDR3 here is CAISEATFPNEQFF. In DNA form, the CDR3 reads TGTGCCATCAGTGAGGCGACTTTTCCCAATGAGCAGTTCTTC. This chain connects TRBV10-3 to TRBJ2-1; D remains ambiguous. The CDR3 has 14 residues. Germline CDR1 and CDR2: ENHRY and SYGVKD. Trimming took off 2 bases at V and 6 bases at J, with 11 bases between the two ends.

This chain uses TRBV6-1 with TRBJ2-2, with 11 bases lining up with TRBD1. Trimming took 6 bases from V and 3 from J; bases not matched to a gene: 3. This CDR3 has 15 residues. Germline V gene lookup returns CDR1 MNHNS and CDR2 SASEGT. CDR3 region: CASRDRGRHTGELFF. The CDR3 bases are TGTGCCAGCAGGGACAGGGGGCGCCACACCGGGGAGCTGTTTTTT.

This clonotype was found once. The V gene is TRBV5-1, the J gene TRBJ2-1; D is possibly TRBD2 (6 bases). Germline CDR1 is SGHRS and CDR2 is YFSETQ. This CDR3 is built from 15 residues. Trimming pared 0 bases from V and 9 bases from J, leaving 16 bases between. The CDR3 DNA reads as TGCGCCAGCAGCTTGGGTGGCGGGGAACCGGGTGAGCAGTTCTTC. The encoded protein is CASSLGGGEPGEQFF.